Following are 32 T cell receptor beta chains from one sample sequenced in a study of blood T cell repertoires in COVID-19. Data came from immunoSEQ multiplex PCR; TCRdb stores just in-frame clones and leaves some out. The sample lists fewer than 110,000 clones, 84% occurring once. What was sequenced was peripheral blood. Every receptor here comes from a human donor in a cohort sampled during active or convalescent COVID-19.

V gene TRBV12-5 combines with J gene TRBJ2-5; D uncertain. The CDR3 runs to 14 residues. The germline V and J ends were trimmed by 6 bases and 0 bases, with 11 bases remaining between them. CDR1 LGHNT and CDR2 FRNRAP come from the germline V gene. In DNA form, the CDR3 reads TGTGCTAGTGGACGAACTGCCAACCAAGAGACCCAGTACTTC. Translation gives CASGRTANQETQYF.

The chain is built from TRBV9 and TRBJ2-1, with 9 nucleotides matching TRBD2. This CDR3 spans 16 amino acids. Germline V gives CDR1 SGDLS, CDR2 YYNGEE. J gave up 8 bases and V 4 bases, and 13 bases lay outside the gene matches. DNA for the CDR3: TGTGCCAGCAGCCCTGGGACTAGCCCCTCTACGGATGAGCAGTTCTTC. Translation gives CASSPGTSPSTDEQFF.

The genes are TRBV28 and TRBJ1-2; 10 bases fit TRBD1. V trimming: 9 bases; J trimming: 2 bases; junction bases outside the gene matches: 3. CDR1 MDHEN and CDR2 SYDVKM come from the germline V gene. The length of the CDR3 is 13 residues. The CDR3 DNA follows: TGTGCCAGTCGGACAGGGGGGAACTATGGCTACACCTTC. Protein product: CASRTGGNYGYTF.

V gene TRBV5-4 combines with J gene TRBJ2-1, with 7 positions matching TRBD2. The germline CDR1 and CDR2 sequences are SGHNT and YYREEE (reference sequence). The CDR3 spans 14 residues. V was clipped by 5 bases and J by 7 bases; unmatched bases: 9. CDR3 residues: CASSSHGGGNEQFF. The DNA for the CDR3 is TGTGCCAGCAGTAGTCATGGCGGGGGTAATGAGCAGTTCTTC.

The CDR3 DNA is TGTGCCAGCAGCTTAAGGGACTCACTGAACACTGAAGCTTTCTTT. Translation gives CASSLRDSLNTEAFF. The chain recombines TRBV7-9 with TRBJ1-1; possible D gene TRBD1, 5 bases. The length of the CDR3 is 15 residues. Germline assignment: CDR1 SEHNR and CDR2 FQNEAQ (reference sequence). Trimming took off 2 bases at V and 0 bases at J, with 10 bases between the two ends.

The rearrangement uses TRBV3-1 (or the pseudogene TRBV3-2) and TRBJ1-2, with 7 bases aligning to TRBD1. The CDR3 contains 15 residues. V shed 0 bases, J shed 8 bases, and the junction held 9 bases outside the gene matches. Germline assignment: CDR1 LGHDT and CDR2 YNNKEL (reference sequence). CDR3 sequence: CASSQDGGGGRGYTF. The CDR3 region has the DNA TGTGCCAGCAGCCAAGATGGTGGAGGGGGCCGGGGCTACACCTTC.

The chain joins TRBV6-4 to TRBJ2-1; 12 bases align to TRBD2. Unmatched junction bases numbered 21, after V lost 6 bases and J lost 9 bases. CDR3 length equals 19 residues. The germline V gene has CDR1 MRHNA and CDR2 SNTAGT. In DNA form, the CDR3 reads TGTGCCAGCAGGCCCCAGGGGACTAGCGGGCCCCGGGCTTGGGGTGAGCAGTTCTTC. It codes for CASRPQGTSGPRAWGEQFF.

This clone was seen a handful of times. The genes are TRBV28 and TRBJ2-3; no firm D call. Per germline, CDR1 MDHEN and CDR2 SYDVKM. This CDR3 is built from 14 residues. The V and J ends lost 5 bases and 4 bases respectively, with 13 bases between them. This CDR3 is CASSTTPWPDTQYF. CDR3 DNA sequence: TGTGCCAGCAGTACAACCCCCTGGCCAGATACGCAGTATTTT.

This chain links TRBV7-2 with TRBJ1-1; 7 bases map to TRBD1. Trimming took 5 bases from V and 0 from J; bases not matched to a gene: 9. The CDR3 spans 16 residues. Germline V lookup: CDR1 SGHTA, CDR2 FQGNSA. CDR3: CASSLTGASMNTEAFF. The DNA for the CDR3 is TGTGCCAGCAGCCTAACAGGGGCCTCGATGAACACTGAAGCTTTCTTT.

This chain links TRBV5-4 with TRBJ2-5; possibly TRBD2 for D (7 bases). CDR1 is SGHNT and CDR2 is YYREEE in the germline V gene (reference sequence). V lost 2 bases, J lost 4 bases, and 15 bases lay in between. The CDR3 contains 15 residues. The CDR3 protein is CASSFLGGAGETQYF. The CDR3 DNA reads TGTGCCAGCAGCTTTCTAGGGGGGGCCGGAGAGACCCAGTACTTC.

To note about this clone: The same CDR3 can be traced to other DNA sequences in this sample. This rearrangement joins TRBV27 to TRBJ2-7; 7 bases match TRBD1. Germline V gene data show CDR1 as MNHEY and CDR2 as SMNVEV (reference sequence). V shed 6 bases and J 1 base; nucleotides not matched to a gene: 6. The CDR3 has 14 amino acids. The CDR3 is CASRRQGESYEQYF. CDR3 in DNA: TGTGCCAGCAGGAGACAGGGTGAGTCCTACGAGCAGTACTTC.

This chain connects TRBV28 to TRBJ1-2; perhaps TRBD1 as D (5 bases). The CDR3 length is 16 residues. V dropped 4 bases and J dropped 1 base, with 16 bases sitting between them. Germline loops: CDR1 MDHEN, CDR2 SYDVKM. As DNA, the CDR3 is TGTGCCAGCAGTTCCTCAGAAGGCAGGGATAACTATGGCTACACCTTC. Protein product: CASSSSEGRDNYGYTF.

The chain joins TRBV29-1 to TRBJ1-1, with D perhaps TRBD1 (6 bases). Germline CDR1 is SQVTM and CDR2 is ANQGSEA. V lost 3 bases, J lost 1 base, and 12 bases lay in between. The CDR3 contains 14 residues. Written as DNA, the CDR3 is TGCAGCGTTGACCTGGGACAAACGAACACTGAAGCTTTCTTT. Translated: CSVDLGQTNTEAFF.

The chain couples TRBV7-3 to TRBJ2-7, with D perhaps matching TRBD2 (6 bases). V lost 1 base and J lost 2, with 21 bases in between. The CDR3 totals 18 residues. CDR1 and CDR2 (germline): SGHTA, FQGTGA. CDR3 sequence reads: CASSLNRGTLLQPYEQYF. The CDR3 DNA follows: TGTGCCAGCAGCTTAAACCGCGGGACTCTTCTCCAACCCTACGAGCAGTACTTC.

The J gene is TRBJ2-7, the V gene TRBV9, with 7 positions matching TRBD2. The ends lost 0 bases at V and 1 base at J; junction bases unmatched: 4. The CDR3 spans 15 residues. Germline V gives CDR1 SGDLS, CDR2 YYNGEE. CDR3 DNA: TGTGCCAGCAGCGTAGGGGATAGCGGGTCCTACGAGCAGTACTTC. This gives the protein CASSVGDSGSYEQYF.

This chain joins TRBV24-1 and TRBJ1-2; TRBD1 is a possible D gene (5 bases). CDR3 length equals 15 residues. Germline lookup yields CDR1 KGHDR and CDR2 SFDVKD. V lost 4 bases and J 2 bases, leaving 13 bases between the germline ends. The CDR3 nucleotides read TGTGCCACCAGTGACGCCAGACAGTGGAACTATGGCTACACCTTC. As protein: CATSDARQWNYGYTF.

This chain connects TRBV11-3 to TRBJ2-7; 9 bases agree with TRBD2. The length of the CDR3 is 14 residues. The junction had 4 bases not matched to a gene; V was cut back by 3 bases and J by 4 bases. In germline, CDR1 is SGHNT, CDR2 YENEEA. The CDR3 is CASSLRAGGYEQYF. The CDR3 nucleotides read TGTGCCAGCAGCTTGAGAGCGGGGGGTTACGAGCAGTACTTC. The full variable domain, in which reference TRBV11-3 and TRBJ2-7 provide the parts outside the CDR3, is EAGVVQSPRYKIIEKKQPVAFWCNPISGHNTLYWYLQNLGQGPELLIRYENEEAVDDSQLPKDRFSAERLKGVDSTLKIQPAELGDSAVYLCASSLRAGGYEQYFGPGTRLTVT.

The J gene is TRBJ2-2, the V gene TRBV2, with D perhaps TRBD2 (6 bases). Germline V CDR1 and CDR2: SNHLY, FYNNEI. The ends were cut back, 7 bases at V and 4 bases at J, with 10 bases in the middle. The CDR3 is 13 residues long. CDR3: CASKTSSTGELFF. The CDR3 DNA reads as TGTGCCAGCAAGACTAGTAGCACCGGGGAGCTGTTTTTT.

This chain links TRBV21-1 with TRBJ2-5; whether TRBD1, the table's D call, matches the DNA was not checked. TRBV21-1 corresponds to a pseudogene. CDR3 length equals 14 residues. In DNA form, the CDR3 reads TGTGCCAGCAGGAGGACAGAATACCAAGAGACCCAGTACTTC. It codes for CASRRTEYQETQYF.

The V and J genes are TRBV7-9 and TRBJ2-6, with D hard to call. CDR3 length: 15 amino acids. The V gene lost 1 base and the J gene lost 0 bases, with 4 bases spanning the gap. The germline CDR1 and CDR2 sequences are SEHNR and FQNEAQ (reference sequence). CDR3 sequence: CASSLGVSGANVLTF. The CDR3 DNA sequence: TGTGCCAGCAGCTTAGGAGTCTCTGGGGCCAACGTCCTGACTTTC.

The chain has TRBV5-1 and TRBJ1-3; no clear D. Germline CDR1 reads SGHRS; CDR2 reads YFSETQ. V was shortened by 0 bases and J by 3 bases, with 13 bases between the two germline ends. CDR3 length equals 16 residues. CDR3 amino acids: CASSLAGVTFGNTIYF. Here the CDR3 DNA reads TGCGCCAGCAGCTTGGCCGGGGTGACGTTTGGAAACACCATATATTTT.

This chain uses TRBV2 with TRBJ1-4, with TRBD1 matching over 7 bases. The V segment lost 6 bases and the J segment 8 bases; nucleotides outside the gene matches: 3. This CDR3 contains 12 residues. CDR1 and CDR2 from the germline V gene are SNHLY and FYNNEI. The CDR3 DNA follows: TGTGCCAGCAGGGGGGACAGCGAAAAACTGTTTTTT. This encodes CASRGDSEKLFF.

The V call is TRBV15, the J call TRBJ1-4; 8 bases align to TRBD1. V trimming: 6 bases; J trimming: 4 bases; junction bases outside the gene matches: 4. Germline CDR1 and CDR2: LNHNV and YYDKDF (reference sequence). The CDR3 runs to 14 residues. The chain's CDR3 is CATSAGQDNEKLFF. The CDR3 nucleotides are TGTGCCACCAGTGCGGGACAGGATAATGAAAAACTGTTTTTT.

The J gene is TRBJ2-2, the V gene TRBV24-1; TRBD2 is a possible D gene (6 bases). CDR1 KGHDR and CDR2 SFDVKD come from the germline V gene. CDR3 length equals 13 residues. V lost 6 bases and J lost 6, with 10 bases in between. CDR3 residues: CATSRRGPGELFF. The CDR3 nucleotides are TGTGCCACCAGTCGGAGGGGCCCCGGGGAGCTGTTTTTT.

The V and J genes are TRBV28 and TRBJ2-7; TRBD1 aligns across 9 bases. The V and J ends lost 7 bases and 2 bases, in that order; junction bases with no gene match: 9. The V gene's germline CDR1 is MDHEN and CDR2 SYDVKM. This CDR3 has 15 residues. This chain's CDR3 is CASTSGTGNPYEQYF. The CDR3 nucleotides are TGTGCCAGCACCTCCGGGACAGGGAATCCCTACGAGCAGTACTTC. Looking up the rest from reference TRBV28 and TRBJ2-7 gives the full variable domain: DVKVTQSSRYLVKRTGEKVFLECVQDMDHENMFWYRQDPGLGLRLIYFSYDVKMKEKGDIPEGYSVSREKKERFSLILESASTNQTSMYLCASTSGTGNPYEQYFGPGTRLTVT.

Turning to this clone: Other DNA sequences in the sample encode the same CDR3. The CDR3 is CASSPTGINYGYTF. DNA of the CDR3: TGTGCCAGCTCACCCACAGGGATCAACTATGGCTACACCTTC. V gene TRBV18 combines with J gene TRBJ1-2; TRBD1 is a possible D gene (6 bases). The germline CDR1 and CDR2 sequences are KGHSH and LQKENI. V lost 3 bases and J lost 2, with 10 bases in between. CDR3 length equals 14 residues.

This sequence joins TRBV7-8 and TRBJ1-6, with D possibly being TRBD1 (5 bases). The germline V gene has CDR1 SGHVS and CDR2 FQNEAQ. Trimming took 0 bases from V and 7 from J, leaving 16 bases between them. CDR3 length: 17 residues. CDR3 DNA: TGTGCCAGCAGCTTAGCCCCCCCTTACAGGACCAATTCACCCCTCCACTTT. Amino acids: CASSLAPPYRTNSPLHF.

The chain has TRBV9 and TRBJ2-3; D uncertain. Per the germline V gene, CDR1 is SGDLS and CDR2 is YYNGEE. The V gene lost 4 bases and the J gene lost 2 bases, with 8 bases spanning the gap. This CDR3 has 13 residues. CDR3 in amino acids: CASSSPNTDTQYF. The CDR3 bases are TGTGCCAGCAGCTCACCTAACACAGATACGCAGTATTTT.

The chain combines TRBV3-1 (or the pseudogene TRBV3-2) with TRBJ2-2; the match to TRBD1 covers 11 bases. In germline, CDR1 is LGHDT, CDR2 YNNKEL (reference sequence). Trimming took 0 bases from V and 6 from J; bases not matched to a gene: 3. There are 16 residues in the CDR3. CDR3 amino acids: CASSQDGTGGAGELFF. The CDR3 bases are TGTGCCAGCAGCCAAGATGGGACAGGGGGGGCCGGGGAGCTGTTTTTT.

For the CDR3, the DNA is TGTGCCAGTAGTATAGATTCTGGAGGGCCGCAGCTACGCTATGGCTACACCTTC. The encoded protein is CASSIDSGGPQLRYGYTF. The gene calls are TRBV19 and TRBJ1-2; D ambiguous. The CDR3 length is 18 residues. Germline-derived CDR1 and CDR2 are LNHDA and SQIVND (reference sequence). V lost 0 bases, J lost 4 bases, and 21 bases lay in between.

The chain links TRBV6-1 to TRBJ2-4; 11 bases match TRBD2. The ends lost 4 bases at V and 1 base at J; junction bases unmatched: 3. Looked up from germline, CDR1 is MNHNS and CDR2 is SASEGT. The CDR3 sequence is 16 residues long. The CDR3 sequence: CASSGGLAVAKNIQYF. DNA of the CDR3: TGTGCCAGCAGTGGGGGACTAGCGGTGGCCAAAAACATTCAGTACTTC.

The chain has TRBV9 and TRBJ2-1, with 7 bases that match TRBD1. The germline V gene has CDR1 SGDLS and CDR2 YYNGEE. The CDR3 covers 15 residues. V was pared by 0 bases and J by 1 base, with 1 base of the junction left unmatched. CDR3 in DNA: TGTGCCAGCAGCGTAGGACAGGGATCCTACAATGAGCAGTTCTTC. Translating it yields CASSVGQGSYNEQFF.